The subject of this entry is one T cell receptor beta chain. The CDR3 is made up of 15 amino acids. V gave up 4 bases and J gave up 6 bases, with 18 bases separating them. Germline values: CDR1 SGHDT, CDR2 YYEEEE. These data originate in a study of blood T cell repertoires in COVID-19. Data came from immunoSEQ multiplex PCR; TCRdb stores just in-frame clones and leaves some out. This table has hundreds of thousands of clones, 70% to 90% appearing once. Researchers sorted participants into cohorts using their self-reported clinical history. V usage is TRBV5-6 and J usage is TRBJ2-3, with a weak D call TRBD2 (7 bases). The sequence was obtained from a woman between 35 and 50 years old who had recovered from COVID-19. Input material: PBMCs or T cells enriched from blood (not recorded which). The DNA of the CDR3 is TGTGCCAGCAGCCCCCTCGCGGGGGCCGTGGATACGCAGTATTTT. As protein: CASSPLAGAVDTQYF.